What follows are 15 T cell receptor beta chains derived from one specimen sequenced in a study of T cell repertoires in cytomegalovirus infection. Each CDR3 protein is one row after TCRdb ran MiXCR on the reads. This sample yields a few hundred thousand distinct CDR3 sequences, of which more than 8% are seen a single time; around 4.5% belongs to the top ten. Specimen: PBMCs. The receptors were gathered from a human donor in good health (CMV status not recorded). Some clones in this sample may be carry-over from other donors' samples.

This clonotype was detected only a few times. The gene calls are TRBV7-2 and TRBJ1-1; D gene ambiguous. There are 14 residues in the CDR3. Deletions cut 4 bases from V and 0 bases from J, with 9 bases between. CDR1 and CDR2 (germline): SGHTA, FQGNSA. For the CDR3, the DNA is TGTGCCAGCAGCTACACAACCCTGAACACTGAAGCTTTCTTT. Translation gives CASSYTTLNTEAFF.

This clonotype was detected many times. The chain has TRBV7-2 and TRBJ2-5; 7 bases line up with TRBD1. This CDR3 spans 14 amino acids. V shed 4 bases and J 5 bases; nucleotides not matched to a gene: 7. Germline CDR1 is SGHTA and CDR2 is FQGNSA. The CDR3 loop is CASSSQGLGETQYF. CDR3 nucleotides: TGTGCCAGCAGCTCACAGGGGTTAGGTGAGACCCAGTACTTC.

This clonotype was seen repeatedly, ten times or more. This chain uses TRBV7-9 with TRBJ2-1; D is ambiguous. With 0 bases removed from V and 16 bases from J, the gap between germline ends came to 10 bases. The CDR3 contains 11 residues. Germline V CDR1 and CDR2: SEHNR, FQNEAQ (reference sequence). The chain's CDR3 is CASSLASSGFF. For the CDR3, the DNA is TGTGCCAGCAGCTTAGCCTCTAGTGGTTTCTTC.

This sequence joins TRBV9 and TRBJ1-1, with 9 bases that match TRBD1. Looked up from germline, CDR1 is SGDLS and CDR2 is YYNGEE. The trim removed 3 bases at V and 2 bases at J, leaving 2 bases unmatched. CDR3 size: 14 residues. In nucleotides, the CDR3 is TGTGCCAGCAGCGGGACAGGGGCCAACACTGAAGCTTTCTTT. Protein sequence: CASSGTGANTEAFF.

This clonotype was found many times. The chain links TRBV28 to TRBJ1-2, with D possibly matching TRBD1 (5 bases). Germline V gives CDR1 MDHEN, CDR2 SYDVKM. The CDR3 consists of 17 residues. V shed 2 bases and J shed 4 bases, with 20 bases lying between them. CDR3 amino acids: CASSLQGLTSGAYGYTF. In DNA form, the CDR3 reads TGTGCCAGCAGTTTACAGGGACTGACTTCTGGGGCCTATGGCTACACCTTC.

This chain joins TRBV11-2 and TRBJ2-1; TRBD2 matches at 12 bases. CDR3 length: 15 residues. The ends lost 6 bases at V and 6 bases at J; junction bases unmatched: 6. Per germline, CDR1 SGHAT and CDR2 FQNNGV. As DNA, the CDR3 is TGTGCCAGCAGGCGTTCTAGCGGGAGGGTCAATGAGCAGTTCTTC. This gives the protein CASRRSSGRVNEQFF.

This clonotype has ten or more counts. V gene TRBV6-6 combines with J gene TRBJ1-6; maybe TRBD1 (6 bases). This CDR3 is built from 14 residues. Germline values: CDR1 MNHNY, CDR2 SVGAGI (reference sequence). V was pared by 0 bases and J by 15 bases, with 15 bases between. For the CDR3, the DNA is TGTGCCAGCAGTTACTCGACCGCAGGGGTTAACCTCCACTTT. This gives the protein CASSYSTAGVNLHF.

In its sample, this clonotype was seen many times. CDR3 in DNA: TGCAGTGCTAGAATCACAGGGTTAACCGGGGAGCTGTTTTTT. Encoded protein: CSARITGLTGELFF. The V call is TRBV20-1, the J call TRBJ2-2; D is perhaps TRBD1 (6 bases). The CDR3 runs 14 residues. V gave up 2 bases and J gave up 5 bases, with 12 bases separating them. The germline V gene encodes CDR1 DFQATT and CDR2 SNEGSKA (reference sequence).

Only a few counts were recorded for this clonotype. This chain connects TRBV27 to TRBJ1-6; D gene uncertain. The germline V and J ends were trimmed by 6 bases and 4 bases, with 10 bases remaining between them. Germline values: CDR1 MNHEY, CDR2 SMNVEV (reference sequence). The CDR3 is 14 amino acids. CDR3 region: CASRPDRYNSPLHF. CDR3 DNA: TGTGCCAGCAGGCCGGACCGGTATAATTCACCCCTCCACTTT.

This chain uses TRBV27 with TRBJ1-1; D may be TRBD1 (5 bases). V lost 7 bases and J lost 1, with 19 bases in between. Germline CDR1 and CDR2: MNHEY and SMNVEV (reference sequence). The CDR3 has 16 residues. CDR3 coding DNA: TGTGCCAGCAAGGGACCGGCCACATCCGGGAACACTGAAGCTTTCTTT. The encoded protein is CASKGPATSGNTEAFF.

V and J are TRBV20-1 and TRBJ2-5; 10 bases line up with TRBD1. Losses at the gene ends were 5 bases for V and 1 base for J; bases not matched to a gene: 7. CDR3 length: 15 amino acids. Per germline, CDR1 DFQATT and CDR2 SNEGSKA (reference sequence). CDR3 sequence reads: CSALWTGGAQETQYF. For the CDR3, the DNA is TGCAGTGCTCTCTGGACAGGGGGGGCCCAAGAGACCCAGTACTTC.

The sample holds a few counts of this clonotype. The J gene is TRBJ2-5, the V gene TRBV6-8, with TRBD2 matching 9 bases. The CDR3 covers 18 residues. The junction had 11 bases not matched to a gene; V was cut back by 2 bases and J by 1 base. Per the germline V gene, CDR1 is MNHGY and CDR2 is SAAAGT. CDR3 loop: CASSYPPGERGVQETQYF. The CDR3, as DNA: TGTGCCAGCAGTTACCCCCCGGGGGAGCGGGGGGTCCAAGAGACCCAGTACTTC.

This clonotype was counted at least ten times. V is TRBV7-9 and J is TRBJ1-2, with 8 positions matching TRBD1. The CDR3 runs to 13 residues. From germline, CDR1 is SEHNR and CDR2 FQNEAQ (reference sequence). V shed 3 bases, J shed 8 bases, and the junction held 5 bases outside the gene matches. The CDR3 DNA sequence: TGTGCCAGCAGCTTTACGGACAGGGACGGCTACACCTTC. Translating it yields CASSFTDRDGYTF.

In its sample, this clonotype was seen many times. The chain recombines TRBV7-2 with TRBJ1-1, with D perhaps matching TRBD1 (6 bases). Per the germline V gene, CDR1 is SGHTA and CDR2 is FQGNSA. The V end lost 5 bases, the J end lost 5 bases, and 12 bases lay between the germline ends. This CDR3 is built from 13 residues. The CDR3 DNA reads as TGTGCCAGCAGCGTTAAGGGGGGAACTGAAGCTTTCTTT. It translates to CASSVKGGTEAFF.

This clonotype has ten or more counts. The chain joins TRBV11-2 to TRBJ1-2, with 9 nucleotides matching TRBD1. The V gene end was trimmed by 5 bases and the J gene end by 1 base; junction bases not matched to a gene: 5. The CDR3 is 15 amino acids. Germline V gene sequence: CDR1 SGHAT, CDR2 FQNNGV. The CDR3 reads CASSLRQGDNYGYTF. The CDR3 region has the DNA TGTGCCAGCAGCCTAAGACAGGGGGATAACTATGGCTACACCTTC.